This T cell receptor beta chain was sequenced in a study of PD-1 blockade in mismatch repair-deficient tumors. The table came from immunoSEQ multiplex PCR; TCRdb's copy has only in-frame clones and leaves some out. The table shows approximately 9,400 clones, with around 83% occurring only once. The germline CDR1 and CDR2 sequences are SNHLY and FYNNEI. The V segment lost 4 bases and the J segment 0 bases; nucleotides outside the gene matches: 5. The CDR3 spans 16 residues. This chain links TRBV2 with TRBJ2-3, with 9 bases fitting TRBD2. Sequenced material: PBMCs, taken about 48 weeks after starting pembrolizumab. The clonotype originates from an adult with mismatch repair-deficient cancer. For the CDR3, the DNA is TGTGCCAGCAGTGCGGGGACTAGCAGAAGCACAGATACGCAGTATTTT. Protein product: CASSAGTSRSTDTQYF.